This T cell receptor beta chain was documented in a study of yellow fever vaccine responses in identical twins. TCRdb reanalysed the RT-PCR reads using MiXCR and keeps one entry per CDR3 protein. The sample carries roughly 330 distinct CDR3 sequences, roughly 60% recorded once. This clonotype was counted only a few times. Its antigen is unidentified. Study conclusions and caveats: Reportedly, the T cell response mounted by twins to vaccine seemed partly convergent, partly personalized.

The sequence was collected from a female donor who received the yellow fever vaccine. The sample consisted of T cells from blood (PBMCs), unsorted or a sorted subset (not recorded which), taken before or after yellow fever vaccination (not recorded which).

The CDR3 DNA reads TGTGCCATCAGTGAGGGGGAGACTGAAGCTTTCTTT. Translation: CAISEGETEAFF. V and J are TRBV10-3 and TRBJ1-1; D remains unclear. The V gene lost 2 bases and the J gene lost 5 bases, with 6 bases spanning the gap. The germline V gene encodes CDR1 ENHRY and CDR2 SYGVKD. This CDR3 is built from 12 residues.